These 21 T cell receptor beta chains were all obtained from the same sample, sequenced in a study of cytomegalovirus exposure and HLA in healthy donors. Both 60 Vbeta primers and 13 Jbeta primers went into the PCR. The protocol was immunoSEQ multiplex PCR, while the TCRdb copy is restricted to in-frame clones and leaves out a portion. Here the sample spans roughly 180,000 clones, 85% being singletons. The source material was PBMCs. These receptors were taken from a boy between 2 and 10 years old in good health and CMV-seronegative.

J is TRBJ1-2 and V is TRBV27, with 7 bases lining up with TRBD1. CDR1 is MNHEY and CDR2 is SMNVEV in the germline V gene (reference sequence). Trimming at V came to 5 bases and at J to 4 bases, leaving 4 bases not matched to a gene. This CDR3 region has 13 residues. The CDR3 sequence is CASSTQGGYGYTF. CDR3 sequence (DNA): TGTGCCAGCAGTACGCAGGGGGGCTATGGCTACACCTTC.

The J gene is TRBJ2-7, the V gene TRBV27; 11 bases align to TRBD2. V lost 5 bases, J lost 5 bases, and 11 bases stayed unmatched. This CDR3 region has 16 residues. The germline V gene encodes CDR1 MNHEY and CDR2 SMNVEV (reference sequence). The CDR3 sequence: CASSGPGLAAANEQYF. CDR3 nucleotide sequence: TGTGCCAGCAGTGGTCCGGGACTAGCGGCCGCCAACGAGCAGTACTTC.

The rearrangement links TRBV5-1 to TRBJ1-6, with TRBD1 matching over 7 bases. The CDR3 has 14 amino acids. Trimming took 2 bases from V and 9 from J; bases not matched to a gene: 5. Per germline, CDR1 SGHRS and CDR2 YFSETQ. DNA of the CDR3: TGCGCCAGCAGCTTCGACAGGGTGGGTTCACCCCTCCACTTT. It specifies CASSFDRVGSPLHF.

The rearrangement uses TRBV10-3 and TRBJ1-2; 10 bases agree with TRBD1. Trimming took 6 bases from V and 8 from J; bases not matched to a gene: 12. Per germline, CDR1 ENHRY and CDR2 SYGVKD. The CDR3 consists of 15 residues. CDR3 sequence: CAISEPGTGALGYTF. As DNA, the CDR3 is TGTGCCATCAGCGAGCCCGGGACAGGGGCTTTAGGCTACACCTTC.

As for this clone: The sample has other DNA sequences that encode this CDR3 too. The chain couples TRBV7-6 to TRBJ1-1, with D perhaps matching TRBD1 (5 bases). This CDR3 region has 14 residues. Germline-derived CDR1 and CDR2 are SGHVS and FNYEAQ. The ends were cut back, 4 bases at V and 0 bases at J, with 9 bases in the middle. CDR3 nucleotides: TGTGCCAGCAGCTCGGGACTTTTGAACACTGAAGCTTTCTTT. Encoded protein: CASSSGLLNTEAFF.

This rearrangement joins TRBV7-6 to TRBJ2-2, with 7 bases matching TRBD1. With 3 bases clipped from V and 0 bases from J, the junction kept 4 bases outside the gene matches. Germline V gene sequence: CDR1 SGHVS, CDR2 FNYEAQ. The CDR3 has 16 amino acids. The DNA of the CDR3 is TGTGCCAGCAGCTTGGGACAGCTTACGAACACCGGGGAGCTGTTTTTT. Translation: CASSLGQLTNTGELFF.

The V and J genes are TRBV5-1 and TRBJ1-6, with TRBD1 as a possible D gene (6 bases). The germline V gene has CDR1 SGHRS and CDR2 YFSETQ. The length of the CDR3 is 21 residues. The V end lost 5 bases, the J end lost 0 bases, and 27 bases lay between the germline ends. The CDR3 coding sequence is TGCGCCAGCAGTCTGGTCACCGGGACACCAAGGGAAGGCTCCTATAATTCACCCCTCCACTTT. Translating gives CASSLVTGTPREGSYNSPLHF.

The gene calls are TRBV6-4 and TRBJ2-3; 9 positions agree with TRBD2. Germline trimming cut 4 bases from V and 2 bases from J; bases unmatched to any gene: 1. Germline V lookup: CDR1 MRHNA, CDR2 SNTAGT. This CDR3 is 14 amino acids long. For the CDR3, the DNA is TGTGCCAGCAGTGGCGGGGGGGCCACAGATACGCAGTATTTT. Amino acid sequence: CASSGGGATDTQYF.

This sequence joins TRBV6-1 and TRBJ2-1, with D possibly being TRBD2 (5 bases). Germline lookup yields CDR1 MNHNS and CDR2 SASEGT. The CDR3 length is 14 residues. Trimming took 8 bases from V and 0 from J, leaving 11 bases between them. This chain's CDR3 is CASGGGDSYNEQFF. The CDR3 DNA reads TGTGCCAGCGGAGGTGGGGACTCCTACAATGAGCAGTTCTTC.

The J gene is TRBJ2-1, the V gene TRBV27; no reliable D call. The CDR3 length is 16 residues. Germline V gene data show CDR1 as MNHEY and CDR2 as SMNVEV (reference sequence). Trimming pared 0 bases from V and 4 bases from J, leaving 13 bases between. CDR3 amino acids: CASSLSLVVSYNEQFF. The CDR3 nucleotides read TGTGCCAGCAGTTTATCATTAGTAGTATCTTACAATGAGCAGTTCTTC.

The CDR3, as DNA: TGCGCCAGCAGCTTGGTTCTAGCGATCACTGGGGAGCAGTACTTC. Protein: CASSLVLAITGEQYF. V and J are TRBV5-1 and TRBJ2-7; possible D gene TRBD2, 6 bases. Germline assignment: CDR1 SGHRS and CDR2 YFSETQ. This CDR3 comprises 15 residues. V lost 0 bases to trimming and J lost 7 bases, with 17 bases between them. Filled out from reference TRBV5-1 and TRBJ2-7, the complete variable domain reads KAGVTQTPRYLIKTRGQQVTLSCSPISGHRSVSWYQQTPGQGLQFLFEYFSETQRNKGNFPGRFSGRQFSNSRSEMNVSTLELGDSALYLCASSLVLAITGEQYFGPGTRLTVT.

This clone was counted a single time. The rearrangement uses TRBV6-1 and TRBJ2-3; 11 bases line up with TRBD2. V trimming: 7 bases; J trimming: 2 bases; junction bases outside the gene matches: 5. The V gene's germline CDR1 is MNHNS and CDR2 SASEGT. This CDR3 is 15 amino acids long. The CDR3 loop is CASTGLAGNTDTQYF. CDR3 DNA: TGTGCCAGCACAGGACTAGCGGGTAACACAGATACGCAGTATTTT.

The gene calls are TRBV2 and TRBJ1-4; 8 bases align to TRBD1. This CDR3 contains 16 residues. Germline V CDR1 and CDR2: SNHLY, FYNNEI. The junction had 9 bases not matched to a gene; V was cut back by 6 bases and J by 3 bases. This CDR3 reads CASRAGQGWPNEKLFF. For the CDR3, the DNA is TGTGCCAGCAGGGCCGGACAGGGCTGGCCTAATGAAAAACTGTTTTTT.

The rearrangement uses TRBV7-3 and TRBJ2-3; D not resolved. V lost 2 bases and J 2 bases, leaving 8 bases between the germline ends. The CDR3 consists of 14 residues. Germline assignment: CDR1 SGHTA and CDR2 FQGTGA. The CDR3 region has the DNA TGTGCCAGCAGCTTATCTGGAGCCACAGATACGCAGTATTTT. Amino acids: CASSLSGATDTQYF.

V gene TRBV7-6 combines with J gene TRBJ1-5; maybe TRBD1 (5 bases). This CDR3 has 15 residues. The germline CDR1 and CDR2 sequences are SGHVS and FNYEAQ. The V gene lost 5 bases and the J gene lost 0 bases, with 11 bases spanning the gap. The CDR3 loop reads CASSPGGDSNQPQHF. The CDR3 bases are TGTGCCAGCAGCCCGGGGGGGGATAGCAATCAGCCCCAGCATTTT.

Written as DNA, the CDR3 is TGTGCCAGCAGTGCACAGGGTTGGGACACTGAAGCTTTCTTT. Amino acid sequence: CASSAQGWDTEAFF. The rearrangement links TRBV27 to TRBJ1-1, with D perhaps matching TRBD1 (6 bases). The CDR3 runs 14 residues. The V gene's germline CDR1 is MNHEY and CDR2 SMNVEV (reference sequence). V lost 5 bases and J lost 3, with 13 bases in between.

The genes are TRBV7-6 and TRBJ1-3; TRBD1 is a possible D gene (6 bases). Trimming took 5 bases from V and 2 from J, leaving 7 bases between them. In germline, CDR1 is SGHVS, CDR2 FNYEAQ. This CDR3 comprises 13 residues. CDR3 sequence (DNA): TGTGCCAGCAGCCGGGACACTGGAAACACCATATATTTT. It is translated as CASSRDTGNTIYF.

V usage is TRBV6-4 and J usage is TRBJ1-2; weak D call: TRBD1 (5 bases). This CDR3 has 15 residues. Germline V gene sequence: CDR1 MRHNA, CDR2 SNTAGT. The V gene lost 6 bases and the J gene lost 3 bases, with 17 bases spanning the gap. CDR3 protein: CASSHGRGGYYGYTF. For the CDR3, the DNA is TGTGCCAGCAGCCACGGCCGGGGGGGATACTATGGCTACACCTTC.

The V and J genes are TRBV19 and TRBJ2-1; 12 nucleotides align to TRBD2. CDR1 is LNHDA and CDR2 is SQIVND in the germline V gene (reference sequence). J was trimmed by 9 bases and V by 1 base; bases with no gene match: 4. This CDR3 has 15 amino acids. The CDR3, as DNA: TGTGCCAGTAGTATAGGACTAGCGGGGGTCGTTGAGCAGTTCTTC. Its protein is CASSIGLAGVVEQFF.

This CDR3 reads CASSGTGEGSYEQYF. DNA for the CDR3: TGTGCCAGCAGTGGGACGGGAGAGGGCTCCTACGAGCAGTACTTC. V usage is TRBV6-1 and J usage is TRBJ2-7; D is perhaps TRBD2 (6 bases). Trimming left V 4 bases short and J 0 bases short, with 13 bases between. The CDR3 has 15 amino acids. Germline CDR1 MNHNS, CDR2 SASEGT.

This chain connects TRBV7-6 to TRBJ1-2; a possible D gene is TRBD1 (5 bases). The V and J ends lost 1 base and 7 bases respectively, with 13 bases between them. CDR1 and CDR2 (germline): SGHVS, FNYEAQ. The CDR3 has 14 residues. CDR3 region: CASSLGGGGGGYTF. Written as DNA, the CDR3 is TGTGCCAGCAGCTTAGGCGGCGGGGGGGGTGGCTACACCTTC.